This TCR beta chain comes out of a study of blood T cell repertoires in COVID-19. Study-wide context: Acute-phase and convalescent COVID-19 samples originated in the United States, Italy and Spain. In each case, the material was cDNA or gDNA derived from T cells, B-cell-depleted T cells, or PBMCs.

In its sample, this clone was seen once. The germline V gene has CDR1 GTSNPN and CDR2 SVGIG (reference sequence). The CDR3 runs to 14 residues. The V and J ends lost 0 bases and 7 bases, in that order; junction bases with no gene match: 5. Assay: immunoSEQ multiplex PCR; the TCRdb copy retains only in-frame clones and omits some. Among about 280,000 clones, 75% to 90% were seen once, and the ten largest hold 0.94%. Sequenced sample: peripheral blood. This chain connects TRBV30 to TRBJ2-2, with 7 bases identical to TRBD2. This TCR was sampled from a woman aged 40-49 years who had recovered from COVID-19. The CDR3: CAWSVWEGGGELFF. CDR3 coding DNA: TGTGCCTGGAGTGTGTGGGAGGGAGGCGGGGAGCTGTTTTTT. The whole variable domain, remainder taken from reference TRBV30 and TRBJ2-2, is SQTIHQWPATLVQPVGSPLSLECTVEGTSNPNLYWYRQAAGRGLQLLFYSVGIGQISSEVPQNLSASRPQDRQFILSSKKLLLSDSGFYLCAWSVWEGGGELFFGEGSRLTVL.